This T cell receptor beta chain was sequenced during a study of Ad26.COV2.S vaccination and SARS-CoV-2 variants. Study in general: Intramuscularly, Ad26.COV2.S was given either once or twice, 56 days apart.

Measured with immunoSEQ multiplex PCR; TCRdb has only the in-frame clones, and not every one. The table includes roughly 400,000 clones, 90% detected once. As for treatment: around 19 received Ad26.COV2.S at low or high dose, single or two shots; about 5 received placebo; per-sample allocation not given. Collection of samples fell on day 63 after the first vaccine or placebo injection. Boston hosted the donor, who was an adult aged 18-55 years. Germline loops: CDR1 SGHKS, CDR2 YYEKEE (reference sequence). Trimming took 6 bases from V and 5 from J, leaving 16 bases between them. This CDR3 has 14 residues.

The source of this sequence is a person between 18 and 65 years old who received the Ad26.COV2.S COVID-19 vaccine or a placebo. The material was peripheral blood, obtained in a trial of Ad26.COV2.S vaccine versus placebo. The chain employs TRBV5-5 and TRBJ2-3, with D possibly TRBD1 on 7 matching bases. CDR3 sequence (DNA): TGTGCCAGCAAACTAGCCCCAGGGGGAGATACGCAGTATTTT. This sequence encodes CASKLAPGGDTQYF.